This T cell receptor (beta chain) is drawn from a study of T cells in Graves' hyperthyroidism and ophthalmopathy. Diagnosis of hyperthyroidism was new in patients aged 18 to 65, and its duration was under 2 months. It was less than 13 ml of fresh peripheral blood that supplied the PBMCs. This clonotype was counted at least ten times. What it recognizes is unknown. The CDR3 totals 14 residues. Trimming shortened V by 6 bases and J by 5 bases, and 14 bases separated the two germline ends. Study findings and constraints: Most thyroid clonotypes expanded above 0.001 were also detected in blood.

From RNA transcripts, TCR beta CDR3 regions were amplified. First-round RT-PCR of the TCR CDR3 relied on the HTBI primer set. TCRdb redid the calling of the multiplex PCR reads with MiXCR, one entry per CDR3 protein. This sample carries over 150,000 distinct CDR3 sequences, more than 15% of them seen once, and the ten largest clones take around 27%. Material for sequencing was blood. The chain combines TRBV12-3 or TRBV12-4 with TRBJ1-5; D is possibly TRBD1 (6 bases). The sequence came from a woman between 50 and 59 years old with Graves' hyperthyroidism. CDR3 amino acids: CASSPGGAHQPQHF. The CDR3 coding sequence is TGTGCCAGCAGCCCCGGGGGGGCGCATCAGCCCCAGCATTTT.